One sample yielded the 5 T cell receptor beta chains listed below, sequenced in a study of T cells after yellow fever vaccination. TCRdb re-analysed the 5' RACE reads in MiXCR, keeping a single row per CDR3 protein. The sample carries 300,000 to 350,000 distinct CDR3 sequences, 3% to 4.5% recorded once. This specimen consisted of PBMCs, obtained 5 days after the yellow fever booster vaccination. The receptors here all came from a man aged 18 to 30 who received the YFV17D yellow fever vaccine.

This clonotype appeared many times. This chain uses TRBV6-1 with TRBJ2-4; 14 bases map to TRBD2. V was clipped by 3 bases and J by 12 bases; unmatched bases: 4. Germline assignment: CDR1 MNHNS and CDR2 SASEGT. The CDR3 runs to 14 residues. For the CDR3, the DNA is TGTGCCAGCAGTGAGGAGACTAGCGGGGGGGGTCAGTACTTC. Its protein product is CASSEETSGGGQYF.

This clonotype has more than one count but fewer than ten. This sequence joins TRBV6-2 or TRBV6-3 and TRBJ2-7, with D uncertain. The V end lost 4 bases, the J end lost 0 bases, and 16 bases lay between the germline ends. The germline gives CDR1 MNHEY, CDR2 SVGEGT. The CDR3 is made up of 16 amino acids. CDR3 DNA sequence: TGTGCCAGCAGTTCCGTCAGGTCTTCGAGCTCCTACGAGCAGTACGTC. Translation: CASSSVRSSSSYEQYV.

This clonotype was seen only a few times. The chain combines TRBV20-1 with TRBJ2-3; TRBD2 aligns across 9 bases. Per the germline V gene, CDR1 is DFQATT and CDR2 is SNEGSKA (reference sequence). This CDR3 has 15 amino acids. J lost 1 base, V lost 1 base, and 3 bases had no gene match. CDR3 nucleotides: TGCAGTGCTAGAGTTGTAGCGGGGGGCACAGATACGCAGTATTTT. Its protein is CSARVVAGGTDTQYF.

This clonotype appeared many times. This chain connects TRBV7-8 to TRBJ1-1; no clear D gene. Germline V gives CDR1 SGHVS, CDR2 FQNEAQ. V was trimmed by 1 base and J by 5 bases, leaving 17 bases between them. This CDR3 region has 16 residues. For the CDR3, the DNA is TGTGCCAGCAGCTTAGAAGCTCCCGTCATTGGGACTGAAGCTTTCTTT. Amino acids: CASSLEAPVIGTEAFF.

In this sample, this clonotype turned up many times. V and J are TRBV9 and TRBJ2-2, with TRBD2 identical over 9 bases. Germline values: CDR1 SGDLS, CDR2 YYNGEE. Germline trimming cut 6 bases from V and 0 bases from J; bases unmatched to any gene: 6. This CDR3 spans 16 amino acids. The CDR3 nucleotides are TGTGCCAGCAAAGGTAGCGGGGGATCGAACACCGGGGAGCTGTTTTTT. Translated, it gives CASKGSGGSNTGELFF.